This T cell receptor beta chain was captured in a study of blood T cell repertoires in COVID-19. Looking at the study overall: PBMCs, B-cell-depleted T cells, or T cells provided the cDNA or gDNA that made up the material.

Germline-derived CDR1 and CDR2 are MNHEY and SVGAGI. This CDR3 region has 13 residues. V lost 6 bases, J lost 1 base, and 2 bases stayed unmatched. In the original analysis: Scientists estimated how many nucleated cells there were by amplifying reference gene primers. Profiled with immunoSEQ multiplex PCR; TCRdb holds only in-frame clones, not every one. The D gene and trimming were derived from the DNA, and the V and J assignments and clone size from that table. The sample lists 70,000 to 85,000 clones, around 83% seen once, with less than 40% in the top ten. The clonotype originates from an elderly man with active or convalescent COVID-19. Sequences were obtained from peripheral blood. The V call is TRBV6-5, the J call TRBJ1-1; 7 nucleotides line up with TRBD1. The CDR3 DNA reads as TGTGCCAGCAGCAGGACAGGGAACACTGAAGCTTTCTTT. Translation: CASSRTGNTEAFF.